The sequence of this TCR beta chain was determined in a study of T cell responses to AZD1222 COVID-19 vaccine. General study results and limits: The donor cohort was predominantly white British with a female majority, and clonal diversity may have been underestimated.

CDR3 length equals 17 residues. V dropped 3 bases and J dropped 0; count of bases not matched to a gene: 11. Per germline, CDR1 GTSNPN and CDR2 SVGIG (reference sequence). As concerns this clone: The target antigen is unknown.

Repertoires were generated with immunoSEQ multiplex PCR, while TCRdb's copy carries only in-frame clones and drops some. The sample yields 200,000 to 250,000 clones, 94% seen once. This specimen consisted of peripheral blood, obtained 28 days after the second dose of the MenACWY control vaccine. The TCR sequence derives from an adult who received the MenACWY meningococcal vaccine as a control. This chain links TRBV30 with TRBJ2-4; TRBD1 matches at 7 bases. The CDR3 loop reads CAWSAPGTALAKNIQYF. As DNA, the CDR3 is TGTGCCTGGAGCGCCCCAGGGACAGCCTTAGCCAAAAACATTCAGTACTTC.